Each of the 15 T cell receptor beta chains below was sequenced from the same sample in a study of T cell changes during pregnancy in multiple sclerosis. TCRdb's copy holds only in-frame clones and misses some; the assay was immunoSEQ multiplex PCR. The table records around 86,000 clones, around 93% of them present only once. The specimen comprised peripheral blood, sampled in the first trimester of pregnancy. These receptors were collected from a female donor with multiple sclerosis, enrolled in a pregnancy study.

The chain is built from TRBV29-1 and TRBJ2-3; 9 bases line up with TRBD2. Germline-derived CDR1 and CDR2 are SQVTM and ANQGSEA. The J segment lost 3 bases and the V segment lost 6 bases, leaving 10 bases of the junction unmatched. The CDR3 runs to 15 residues. In DNA, the CDR3 is TGCAGCGTCCTCAATGCGGGGGGGAGTACAGATACGCAGTATTTT. As protein: CSVLNAGGSTDTQYF.

The V gene is TRBV7-8, the J gene TRBJ2-5; 7 nucleotides agree with TRBD2. The CDR3 is 14 amino acids. In germline, CDR1 is SGHVS, CDR2 FQNEAQ. V trimming: 5 bases; J trimming: 3 bases; junction bases outside the gene matches: 6. The DNA of the CDR3 is TGTGCCAGCAGCCCGGGACTATCGAAAGAGACCCAGTACTTC. Encoded protein: CASSPGLSKETQYF.

The chain has TRBV19 and TRBJ1-5; D ambiguous. This CDR3 comprises 14 residues. From germline, CDR1 is LNHDA and CDR2 SQIVND (reference sequence). V lost 2 bases, J lost 11 bases, and 16 bases lay in between. The DNA for the CDR3 is TGTGCCAGTAGTATAATTGGTCTGGGAGGAGCCCAGCATTTT. Residues: CASSIIGLGGAQHF.

The table lists this clone with a count of one. This sequence joins TRBV15 and TRBJ2-7; maybe TRBD1 (6 bases). Germline assignment: CDR1 LNHNV and CDR2 YYDKDF (reference sequence). The CDR3 length is 17 residues. Between the trimmed V and J ends, which lost 4 bases and 2 bases, there was a span of 21 bases. CDR3 amino acids: CATSKSTTRSGAYEQYF. As DNA, the CDR3 is TGTGCCACCAGCAAATCCACAACCCGCTCAGGGGCCTACGAGCAGTACTTC.

This chain joins TRBV14 and TRBJ2-5; possibly TRBD2 for D (6 bases). CDR3 length: 13 residues. In germline, CDR1 is SGHDN, CDR2 FVKESK. V was clipped by 5 bases and J by 4 bases, with 11 bases between them. CDR3 region: CASSRRAGETQYF. DNA for the CDR3: TGTGCCAGCAGCAGGAGGGCGGGAGAGACCCAGTACTTC.

In its sample, this clone was seen once. The rearrangement uses TRBV15 and TRBJ2-1; 7 bases map to TRBD2. Germline lookup yields CDR1 LNHNV and CDR2 YYDKDF (reference sequence). The CDR3 totals 13 residues. V trimming: 8 bases; J trimming: 3 bases; junction bases outside the gene matches: 4. The CDR3 DNA reads TGTGCCACCGCCGGGACTATCTACAATGAGCAGTTCTTC. Its translation is CATAGTIYNEQFF. The full variable domain, with the rest looked up from reference TRBV15 and TRBJ2-1, is DAMVIQNPRYQVTQFGKPVTLSCSQTLNHNVMYWYQQKSSQAPKLLFHYYDKDFNNEADTPDNFQSRRPNTSFCFLDIRSPGLGDTAMYLCATAGTIYNEQFFGPGTRLTVL.

The genes are TRBV7-9 and TRBJ1-2; 11 bases agree with TRBD1. Germline V CDR1 and CDR2: SEHNR, FQNEAQ (reference sequence). The V segment lost 5 bases and the J segment 7 bases; nucleotides outside the gene matches: 9. The CDR3 sequence is 15 residues long. In DNA, the CDR3 is TGTGCCAGCAGCATGGGGACAGGGGGATTGAGTGGCTACACCTTC. It yields the protein CASSMGTGGLSGYTF.

The chain joins TRBV6-6 to TRBJ2-7; D is possibly TRBD1 (6 bases). Trimming took off 7 bases at V and 6 bases at J, with 10 bases between the two ends. Germline V gives CDR1 MNHNY, CDR2 SVGAGI (reference sequence). CDR3 length equals 11 residues. CDR3 sequence: CASKGGSEQYF. The CDR3 coding sequence is TGTGCCAGCAAAGGGGGTAGCGAGCAGTACTTC.

V is TRBV28 and J is TRBJ2-3; 7 nucleotides agree with TRBD2. Per the germline V gene, CDR1 is MDHEN and CDR2 is SYDVKM. The ends lost 3 bases at V and 3 bases at J; junction bases unmatched: 9. The CDR3 length is 16 residues. The CDR3 reads CASSFMRRGGTDTQYF. The CDR3 nucleotides read TGTGCCAGCAGTTTCATGCGGAGGGGAGGGACAGATACGCAGTATTTT.

The V gene is TRBV4-3, the J gene TRBJ2-7; TRBD1 matches 7 bases. The length of the CDR3 is 15 residues. CDR1 and CDR2 from the germline V gene are LGHNA and YSLEER. V was pared by 0 bases and J by 1 base, with 3 bases of the junction left unmatched. The CDR3 loop reads CASSQEAQGSYEQYF. CDR3 DNA: TGCGCCAGCAGCCAAGAGGCACAGGGGTCCTACGAGCAGTACTTC.

In regard to this clone: Other DNA sequences from this sample encode an identical CDR3 as well. The chain links TRBV7-2 to TRBJ1-5; D perhaps matches TRBD1 (5 bases). The CDR3 runs 15 residues. Trimming pared 3 bases from V and 2 bases from J, leaving 11 bases between. Per germline, CDR1 SGHTA and CDR2 FQGNSA. The CDR3 spells CASSLGRGGNQPQHF. The CDR3 nucleotides are TGTGCCAGCAGCTTGGGGAGGGGTGGCAATCAGCCCCAGCATTTT. Filled out from reference TRBV7-2 and TRBJ1-5, the complete variable domain reads GAGVSQSPSNKVTEKGKDVELRCDPISGHTALYWYRQSLGQGLEFLIYFQGNSAPDKSGLPSDRFSAERTGGSVSTLTIQRTQQEDSAVYLCASSLGRGGNQPQHFGDGTRLSIL.

This rearrangement joins TRBV7-6 to TRBJ2-6; TRBD1 is a possible D gene (6 bases). This CDR3 is 19 amino acids long. Trimming removed 5 bases from V and 0 bases from J, with 20 bases in between. Germline CDR1 is SGHVS and CDR2 is FNYEAQ. The CDR3: CASSGTALTGSSGANVLTF. The CDR3 DNA is TGTGCCAGCAGCGGAACGGCACTAACAGGGTCCTCTGGGGCCAACGTCCTGACTTTC. Complete variable domain (other parts from reference TRBV7-6 and TRBJ2-6): GAGVSQSPRYKVTKRGQDVALRCDPISGHVSLYWYRQALGQGPEFLTYFNYEAQQDKSGLPNDRFSAERPEGSISTLTIQRTEQRDSAMYRCASSGTALTGSSGANVLTFGAGSRLTVL.

The chain joins TRBV5-1 to TRBJ2-7; D is unresolved. The CDR3 consists of 13 residues. V was shortened by 0 bases and J by 6 bases, with 10 bases between the two germline ends. Germline assignment: CDR1 SGHRS and CDR2 YFSETQ. DNA of the CDR3: TGCGCCAGCAGCTTGGCGGCGGCGAGCGAGCAGTACTTC. Its protein product is CASSLAAASEQYF.

The chain employs TRBV5-5 and TRBJ2-2; possible D gene TRBD1, 6 bases. The CDR3 spans 16 residues. V lost 1 base and J 1 base, leaving 11 bases between the germline ends. From germline, CDR1 is SGHKS and CDR2 YYEKEE (reference sequence). CDR3 region: CASSLIGQRNTGELFF. The CDR3 region has the DNA TGTGCCAGCAGCTTGATCGGACAGCGGAACACCGGGGAGCTGTTTTTT.

The J gene is TRBJ2-7, the V gene TRBV19; 7 positions match TRBD2. There are 14 residues in the CDR3. CDR1 and CDR2 from the germline V gene are LNHDA and SQIVND (reference sequence). The V gene end was trimmed by 5 bases and the J gene end by 1 base; junction bases not matched to a gene: 5. The CDR3 sequence: CASSPSGVSYEQYF. For the CDR3, the DNA is TGTGCCAGTAGTCCAAGCGGGGTATCCTACGAGCAGTACTTC.